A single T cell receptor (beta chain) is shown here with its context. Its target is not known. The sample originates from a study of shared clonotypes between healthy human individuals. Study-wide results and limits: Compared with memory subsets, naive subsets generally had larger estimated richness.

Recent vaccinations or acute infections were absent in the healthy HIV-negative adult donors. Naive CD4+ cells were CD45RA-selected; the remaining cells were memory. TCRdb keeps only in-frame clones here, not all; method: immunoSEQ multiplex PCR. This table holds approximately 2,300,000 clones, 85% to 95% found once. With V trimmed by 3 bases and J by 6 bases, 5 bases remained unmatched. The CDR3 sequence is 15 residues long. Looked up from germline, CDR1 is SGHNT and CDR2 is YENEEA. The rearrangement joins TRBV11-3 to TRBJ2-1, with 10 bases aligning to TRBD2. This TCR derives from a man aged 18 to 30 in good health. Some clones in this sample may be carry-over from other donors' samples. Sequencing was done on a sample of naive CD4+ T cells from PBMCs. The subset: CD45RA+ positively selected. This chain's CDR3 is CASSFRLAGINEQFF. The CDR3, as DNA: TGTGCCAGCAGCTTTCGACTAGCGGGTATCAATGAGCAGTTCTTC.